These 26 T cell receptor beta chains originate from one sample sequenced in a study of vaccination effects on CD4 cells after COVID-19. These TCRs are of unknown antigen specificity. CD4+ T cells specific for antigen were expanded with viral peptide pools by the ViraFEST assay before sequencing. At the end of about 9 days of culture, CD4+ T cells were isolated. The vaccine recipients had no prior SARS-CoV-2 infection, with negative nucleocapsid antibodies. TCRdb's copy holds only in-frame clones and misses some; the assay was immunoSEQ multiplex PCR. The sample holds some 60,000 clones, approximately 76% seen once. This specimen was CD4+ T cells from PBMCs cultured with HCoV-NL63 spike peptides, taken before COVID-19 vaccination. Receptor source: a human donor who received a COVID-19 vaccine.

This sequence joins TRBV6-6 and TRBJ2-3, with D perhaps matching TRBD1 (5 bases). CDR3 length: 11 amino acids. CDR1 is MNHNY and CDR2 is SVGAGI in the germline V gene (reference sequence). V lost 7 bases and J 10 bases, leaving 12 bases between the germline ends. The chain's CDR3 is CASTLQGSQYF. The CDR3 DNA reads TGTGCCAGCACCCTGCAGGGTTCGCAGTATTTT.

V usage is TRBV5-1 and J usage is TRBJ1-1, with TRBD1 identical over 8 bases. Germline CDR1 and CDR2: SGHRS and YFSETQ. With V trimmed by 4 bases and J by 8 bases, 19 bases remained unmatched. CDR3 length: 17 amino acids. CDR3 sequence (DNA): TGCGCCAGCAGCGAAATTGCCGGGACAGGACTGACATCCGAAGCTTTCTTT. This translates into CASSEIAGTGLTSEAFF.

This chain uses TRBV18 with TRBJ1-2, with D perhaps TRBD1 (5 bases). CDR1 and CDR2 (germline): KGHSH, LQKENI. The CDR3 loop spans 15 amino acids. The V end lost 3 bases, the J end lost 2 bases, and 13 bases lay between the germline ends. CDR3 nucleotide sequence: TGTGCCAGCTCACCGGACCGGGACGGGAACTATGGCTACACCTTC. Its translation: CASSPDRDGNYGYTF.

As DNA, the CDR3 is TGTGCCAGCAGCTTATTGGGGGGCCGAACCGGGGAGCTGTTTTTT. Its translation: CASSLLGGRTGELFF. The chain uses TRBV7-3 and TRBJ2-2, with D perhaps TRBD1 or TRBD2 (6 bases each). Per germline, CDR1 SGHTA and CDR2 FQGTGA. Trimming stripped 2 bases from V and 5 bases from J, with 12 bases between. The CDR3 is 15 amino acids.

The table lists this clone with a count of one. The CDR3 is CASSLRGAGETQYF. The CDR3 nucleotides read TGTGCCAGCAGCTTGAGGGGGGCAGGAGAGACCCAGTACTTC. The chain recombines TRBV7-9 with TRBJ2-5; the D call may be TRBD1 or TRBD2 (6 bases each). The CDR3 totals 14 residues. Per the germline V gene, CDR1 is SEHNR and CDR2 is FQNEAQ (reference sequence). V gave up 3 bases and J gave up 4 bases, with 12 bases separating them.

This chain joins TRBV2 and TRBJ1-2; D gene uncertain. V lost 7 bases and J lost 4, with 16 bases in between. Germline-derived CDR1 and CDR2 are SNHLY and FYNNEI. This CDR3 is 14 amino acids long. CDR3 sequence: CASTQEVSVYGYTF. The CDR3, as DNA: TGTGCCAGCACCCAGGAGGTCAGCGTCTATGGCTACACCTTC.

The rearrangement uses TRBV5-1 and TRBJ2-2, with TRBD2 matching 8 bases. Germline CDR1 SGHRS, CDR2 YFSETQ. This CDR3 is built from 16 residues. The V and J ends lost 5 bases and 0 bases, in that order; junction bases with no gene match: 6. CDR3 region: CASSFAGGTNTGELFF. The CDR3 region has the DNA TGCGCCAGCAGTTTCGCGGGGGGCACGAACACCGGGGAGCTGTTTTTT.

This clone was seen a handful of times. This sequence joins TRBV6-2 or TRBV6-3 and TRBJ2-1; 8 bases align to TRBD2. The CDR3 spans 12 residues. Germline V gene data show CDR1 as MNHEY and CDR2 as SVGEGT. V dropped 5 bases and J dropped 15; count of bases not matched to a gene: 9. CDR3 sequence: CASSTLAGKGFF. The CDR3, as DNA: TGTGCCAGCAGTACCTTAGCGGGGAAGGGGTTCTTC.

The genes are TRBV5-1 and TRBJ2-5; weak D call: TRBD2 (6 bases). The germline CDR1 and CDR2 sequences are SGHRS and YFSETQ. Trimming left V 0 bases short and J 5 bases short, with 11 bases between. The CDR3 spans 14 residues. The DNA of the CDR3 is TGCGCCAGCAGCTTGGAGGTGGCGGGGGAGACCCAGTACTTC. Protein: CASSLEVAGETQYF.

The chain couples TRBV7-2 to TRBJ1-6; TRBD1 agrees at 7 bases. From germline, CDR1 is SGHTA and CDR2 FQGNSA. The J segment lost 9 bases and the V segment lost 2 bases, leaving 7 bases of the junction unmatched. The CDR3 is 15 amino acids. CDR3 sequence (DNA): TGTGCCAGCAGCTTACAGGGGGATACTTCTTCACCCCTCCACTTT. Its protein is CASSLQGDTSSPLHF.

The chain links TRBV5-1 to TRBJ1-2, with D perhaps matching TRBD1 (5 bases). V was trimmed by 4 bases and J by 5 bases, leaving 21 bases between them. The CDR3 loop spans 16 amino acids. Germline lookup yields CDR1 SGHRS and CDR2 YFSETQ. CDR3 loop: CASSLGTIGEGYGYTF. CDR3 coding DNA: TGCGCCAGCAGCCTCGGGACCATCGGAGAAGGGTATGGCTACACCTTC.

The rearrangement links TRBV7-6 to TRBJ2-5; TRBD1 or TRBD2 may be the D gene (5 bases each). In germline, CDR1 is SGHVS, CDR2 FNYEAQ. With 5 bases removed from V and 5 bases from J, the gap between germline ends came to 21 bases. CDR3 length equals 16 residues. The CDR3 region has the DNA TGTGCCAGCAGCAAACCCCAATCAGGGACGGGGGAGACCCAGTACTTC. Translated: CASSKPQSGTGETQYF.

The CDR3 loop reads CASKAYLTDTQYF. The CDR3 coding sequence is TGCGCCAGCAAGGCCTACCTCACAGATACGCAGTATTTT. The chain combines TRBV10-2 with TRBJ2-3, with D unclear. Germline CDR1 WSHSY, CDR2 SAAADI. The CDR3 loop spans 13 amino acids. Trimming took 7 bases from V and 2 from J, leaving 10 bases between them.

The genes are TRBV7-7 and TRBJ2-5; maybe TRBD1 (6 bases). CDR3 length: 16 residues. V was cut by 6 bases and J by 4 bases, with 21 bases left in between. Germline loops: CDR1 SSHAT, CDR2 FNYEAQ (reference sequence). CDR3 sequence (DNA): TGTGCCAGCAGTTTGACGGGACAAGTTAGCGCAGAGACCCAGTACTTC. Its protein is CASSLTGQVSAETQYF.

The chain joins TRBV6-5 to TRBJ1-5; tentatively, D is TRBD1 (6 bases). Trimming cost V 2 bases and J 1 base, with 9 bases left between them. The CDR3 totals 15 residues. CDR1 is MNHEY, CDR2 SVGAGI, per germline. CDR3 bases: TGTGCCAGCAGTTACCAGGGGTTGAGCAATCAGCCCCAGCATTTT. It codes for CASSYQGLSNQPQHF.

CDR3 loop: CASSPATYEQYV. The CDR3 nucleotides read TGTGCCAGCTCACCAGCTACCTACGAGCAGTACGTC. V and J are TRBV18 and TRBJ2-7, with D uncertain. V lost 2 bases and J lost 2, with 4 bases in between. Germline V CDR1 and CDR2: KGHSH, LQKENI. CDR3 size: 12 residues.

The chain employs TRBV4-3 and TRBJ1-2; 8 nucleotides agree with TRBD1. CDR3 length: 16 amino acids. The J segment lost 4 bases and the V segment lost 0 bases, leaving 7 bases of the junction unmatched. CDR1 is LGHNA, CDR2 YSLEER, per germline. The CDR3: CASSQDSTGVRYGYTF. The CDR3 DNA sequence: TGCGCCAGCAGCCAAGATTCGACAGGGGTCCGCTATGGCTACACCTTC.

The rearrangement links TRBV5-1 to TRBJ1-3; D is unresolved. The ends were cut back, 0 bases at V and 0 bases at J, with 10 bases in the middle. The CDR3 is made up of 16 amino acids. Germline lookup yields CDR1 SGHRS and CDR2 YFSETQ. CDR3: CASSLGDAFSGNTIYF. The DNA of the CDR3 is TGCGCCAGCAGCTTGGGTGACGCCTTCTCTGGAAACACCATATATTTT.

This chain links TRBV6-5 with TRBJ1-4; D perhaps matches TRBD1 (5 bases). V was trimmed by 7 bases and J by 7 bases, leaving 16 bases between them. This CDR3 spans 14 amino acids. Germline lookup yields CDR1 MNHEY and CDR2 SVGAGI. The CDR3 sequence: CASTQDGAPEKLFF. The DNA for the CDR3 is TGTGCCAGCACACAAGATGGGGCCCCTGAAAAACTGTTTTTT.

This chain connects TRBV7-9 to TRBJ2-2; 7 nucleotides agree with TRBD1. Germline V gives CDR1 SEHNR, CDR2 FQNEAQ (reference sequence). The CDR3 spans 18 residues. The trim removed 2 bases at V and 3 bases at J, leaving 12 bases unmatched. Here the CDR3 reads CASSLFTGAGGDTGELFF. CDR3 coding DNA: TGTGCCAGCAGCTTATTTACTGGCGCAGGGGGTGACACCGGGGAGCTGTTTTTT.

The chain combines TRBV7-8 with TRBJ2-3; D is perhaps TRBD1 or TRBD2 (6 bases each). This CDR3 has 13 amino acids. CDR1 is SGHVS, CDR2 FQNEAQ, per germline. Deletions cut 5 bases from V and 6 bases from J, with 12 bases between. CDR3 coding DNA: TGTGCCAGCAGCGGGGGGCCTTTGGATACGCAGTATTTT. It encodes CASSGGPLDTQYF.

The chain joins TRBV10-2 to TRBJ1-2; D call uncertain. The CDR3 is made up of 15 amino acids. Between the trimmed V and J ends, which lost 0 bases and 8 bases, there was a span of 16 bases. The germline V gene has CDR1 WSHSY and CDR2 SAAADI. DNA of the CDR3: TGCGCCAGCAGTGAGTCGGTAGGAGCGGGCGGCGGCTACACCTTC. Protein sequence: CASSESVGAGGGYTF.

The V call is TRBV5-1, the J call TRBJ2-3; maybe TRBD1 (5 bases). Germline-derived CDR1 and CDR2 are SGHRS and YFSETQ. V lost 4 bases and J lost 0, with 9 bases in between. The CDR3 contains 14 residues. The CDR3 spells CASSTPGSTDTQYF. CDR3 bases: TGCGCCAGCAGCACCCCAGGGAGCACAGATACGCAGTATTTT.

This clone was detected a few times. The chain's CDR3 is CATSPGQGYPNTEAFF. The CDR3 region has the DNA TGTGCCACCAGTCCAGGACAGGGGTACCCGAACACTGAAGCTTTCTTT. The chain joins TRBV24-1 to TRBJ1-1; 9 bases line up with TRBD1. CDR1 and CDR2 (germline): KGHDR, SFDVKD. The trim removed 6 bases at V and 1 base at J, leaving 8 bases unmatched. This CDR3 contains 16 residues.

The CDR3 protein is CASSQQLGLLDGGYTF. The CDR3 bases are TGCGCCAGCAGCCAACAACTCGGACTCCTCGATGGGGGCTACACCTTC. This sequence joins TRBV4-3 and TRBJ1-2, with no clear D. The CDR3 is made up of 16 amino acids. CDR1 and CDR2 (germline): LGHNA, YSLEER. Deletions cut 2 bases from V and 8 bases from J, with 21 bases between.

The chain's CDR3 is CASSQDRRQAQETQYF. CDR3 nucleotide sequence: TGTGCCAGCAGCCAAGATCGAAGACAAGCACAAGAGACCCAGTACTTC. This chain uses TRBV3-1 (or the pseudogene TRBV3-2) with TRBJ2-5; no definite D call. Germline V gives CDR1 LGHDT, CDR2 YNNKEL (reference sequence). Deletions cut 0 bases from V and 2 bases from J, with 13 bases between. The CDR3 contains 16 residues.